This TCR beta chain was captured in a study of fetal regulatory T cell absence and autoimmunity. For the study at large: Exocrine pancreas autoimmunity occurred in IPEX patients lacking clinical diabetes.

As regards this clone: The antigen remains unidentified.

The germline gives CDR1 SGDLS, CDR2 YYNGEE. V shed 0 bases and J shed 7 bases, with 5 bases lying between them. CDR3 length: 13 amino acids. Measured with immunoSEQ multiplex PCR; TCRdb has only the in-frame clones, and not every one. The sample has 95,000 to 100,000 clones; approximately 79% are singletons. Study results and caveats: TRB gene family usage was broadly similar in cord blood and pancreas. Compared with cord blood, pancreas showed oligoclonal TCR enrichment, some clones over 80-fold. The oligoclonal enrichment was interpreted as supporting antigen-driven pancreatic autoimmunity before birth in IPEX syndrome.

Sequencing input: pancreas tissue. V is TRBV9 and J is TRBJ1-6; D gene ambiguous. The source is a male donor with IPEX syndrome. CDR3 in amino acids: CASSVGDNSPLHF. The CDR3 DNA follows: TGTGCCAGCAGCGTAGGCGACAATTCACCCCTCCACTTT.